The entry below describes one T cell receptor beta chain. The sample comes from a study of blood T cell repertoires in COVID-19. The method was immunoSEQ multiplex PCR; TCRdb's version includes in-frame clones alone and lacks a portion of them. The profile shows approximately 250,000 clones, approximately 90% of them singletons. The V end was cut by 2 bases, the J end by 3 bases, with 11 bases between. Germline CDR1 reads SGHNT; CDR2 reads YYREEE (reference sequence). The CDR3 has 15 residues. Input material: PBMCs or T cells enriched from blood (not recorded which). This receptor was identified in a woman aged 25 to 39 who had recovered from COVID-19. The gene calls are TRBV5-4 and TRBJ2-2, with D possibly matching TRBD1 (6 bases). The CDR3 DNA sequence: TGTGCCAGCAGCTTCAGGGGATCGGACACCGGGGAGCTGTTTTTT. Protein product: CASSFRGSDTGELFF.